The 24 T cell receptor beta chains listed next were all sequenced from one sample in a study of response to subunit inactivated influenza vaccine (dated by TCRdb to the late 2010s). What this sample's time point label stands for: approximately 45 days after influenza vaccine administration. Library creation used RT-PCR. Sequencing relied on an Illumina HiSeq 2500. TCRdb redid the processing of the public reads, applying fastp at Q25 and MiXCR, and retained in-frame beta chains. Each CDR3 protein gets just one entry, which takes the most common genes and DNA from the rows behind it. The sample has more than 400,000 distinct CDR3 sequences on record, approximately 11% of them singletons. Approximately 12% of the sample is held by the ten biggest clonotypes. Here the sequenced sample was PBMCs from blood, taken more than 35 days after vaccination. The receptors originated from a man over 45 who received an inactivated influenza vaccine. Donor details come from another sample of the same person, matched by shared clones.

The chain carries TRBV5-1 and TRBJ2-6; D is unclear. V was cut by 1 base and J by 3 bases, with 8 bases left in between. Germline V gene data show CDR1 as SGHRS and CDR2 as YFSETQ. This CDR3 is built from 15 residues. CDR3 nucleotide sequence: TGCGCCAGCAGCTTGATGGCAGGTGGGGCCAACGTCCTGACTTTC. Translated, it gives CASSLMAGGANVLTF.

This clonotype was observed a handful of times. The genes are TRBV10-2 and TRBJ2-5; tentatively, D is TRBD2 (6 bases). Per the germline V gene, CDR1 is WSHSY and CDR2 is SAAADI. The CDR3 covers 13 residues. The V gene lost 2 bases and the J gene lost 7 bases, with 11 bases spanning the gap. CDR3 residues: CASSEGEVATQYF. CDR3 sequence (DNA): TGCGCCAGCAGTGAGGGGGAGGTCGCGACCCAGTACTTC.

This clonotype was counted many times. V is TRBV6-5 and J is TRBJ2-7, with 7 bases that match TRBD1. Germline CDR1 reads MNHEY; CDR2 reads SVGAGI. The CDR3 spans 16 residues. The V segment lost 5 bases and the J segment 0 bases; nucleotides outside the gene matches: 10. The CDR3 reads CASSILGTASSYEQYF. The CDR3 nucleotides read TGTGCCAGCAGTATCCTCGGGACAGCAAGCTCCTACGAGCAGTACTTC.

The sample holds many counts of this clonotype. The rearrangement joins TRBV10-3 to TRBJ2-1; no clear D gene. The V end was cut by 6 bases, the J end by 0 bases, with 12 bases between. Germline V gene sequence: CDR1 ENHRY, CDR2 SYGVKD. This CDR3 comprises 15 residues. As DNA, the CDR3 is TGTGCCATCAGAAAGGGCCCGAGCTCCTACAATGAGCAGTTCTTC. Amino acids: CAIRKGPSSYNEQFF.

This sequence joins TRBV27 and TRBJ2-3; 10 nucleotides align to TRBD2. Looked up from germline, CDR1 is MNHEY and CDR2 is SMNVEV (reference sequence). Trimming took 6 bases from V and 1 from J; bases not matched to a gene: 4. This CDR3 contains 15 residues. CDR3 residues: CASRRTSGGTDTQYF. The CDR3, as DNA: TGTGCCAGCAGGCGAACTAGCGGGGGCACAGATACGCAGTATTTT.

This clonotype turned up a few times. The V and J genes are TRBV11-2 and TRBJ2-5; no clear D gene. This CDR3 is 13 amino acids long. V gave up 5 bases and J gave up 5 bases, with 12 bases separating them. Germline V gives CDR1 SGHAT, CDR2 FQNNGV. The CDR3 loop is CASSLRSRETQYF. The CDR3 nucleotides read TGTGCCAGCAGCCTAAGGTCTCGGGAGACCCAGTACTTC.

This clonotype was counted only a few times. The chain recombines TRBV6-2 or TRBV6-3 with TRBJ2-2, with TRBD2 identical over 13 bases. The CDR3 covers 18 residues. Germline CDR1 and CDR2: MNHEY and SVGEGT. J gave up 2 bases and V 6 bases, and 9 bases lay outside the gene matches. The chain's CDR3 is CASRQPTSGGPNTGELFF. CDR3 DNA: TGTGCCAGCAGGCAACCGACTAGCGGGGGGCCAAACACCGGGGAGCTGTTTTTT.

The chain is built from TRBV4-3 and TRBJ2-2; the D is unclear. V dropped 0 bases and J dropped 3 bases, with 14 bases sitting between them. The CDR3 runs 17 residues. The germline V gene encodes CDR1 LGHNA and CDR2 YSLEER. The CDR3 sequence: CASSQEFRAADTGELFF. In DNA form, the CDR3 reads TGCGCCAGCAGCCAAGAATTCCGGGCGGCGGACACCGGGGAGCTGTTTTTT.

The V and J genes are TRBV4-2 and TRBJ1-3; 9 nucleotides match TRBD1. The CDR3 loop spans 17 amino acids. From germline, CDR1 is LGHNA and CDR2 YNFKEQ. V trimming: 4 bases; J trimming: 2 bases; junction bases outside the gene matches: 9. The CDR3 DNA follows: TGTGCCAGCAGCCGAACTTACAGGGGGCAGACTGGAAACACCATATATTTT. It encodes CASSRTYRGQTGNTIYF.

This clonotype was seen ten or more times. Written as DNA, the CDR3 is TGTGCCAGCAGTAGCACTAGCGGACTATACAATGAGCAGTTCTTC. Its protein product is CASSSTSGLYNEQFF. The V call is TRBV12-3 or TRBV12-4, the J call TRBJ2-1; 8 nucleotides line up with TRBD2. V trimming: 5 bases; J trimming: 4 bases; junction bases outside the gene matches: 7. CDR3 length: 15 residues.

This clonotype has just a few counts. V gene TRBV20-1 combines with J gene TRBJ2-1; 9 bases align to TRBD2. The CDR3 is 13 amino acids. Germline assignment: CDR1 DFQATT and CDR2 SNEGSKA (reference sequence). V gave up 5 bases and J gave up 7 bases; unmatched junction bases: 6. Here the CDR3 reads CSAVSGSGNEQFF. CDR3 nucleotides: TGCAGTGCTGTTAGCGGGAGCGGGAATGAGCAGTTCTTC.

V usage is TRBV2 and J usage is TRBJ2-7, with TRBD2 matching over 9 bases. The CDR3 contains 15 residues. V lost 6 bases and J lost 1; bases outside the gene matches: 7. The V gene's germline CDR1 is SNHLY and CDR2 FYNNEI. The CDR3 DNA sequence: TGTGCCAGCAGGAAGGGACTAGCCGATTCCTACGAGCAGTACTTC. It is translated as CASRKGLADSYEQYF.

The V call is TRBV12-3 or TRBV12-4, the J call TRBJ1-1; D possibly corresponds to TRBD1 (5 bases). V lost 5 bases, J lost 6 bases, and 13 bases lay in between. This CDR3 spans 13 amino acids. CDR3 amino acids: CASSPDGGAEAFF. The CDR3 DNA sequence: TGTGCCAGCAGTCCAGATGGGGGGGCTGAAGCTTTCTTT.

The rearrangement links TRBV15 to TRBJ2-1, with 12 bases lining up with TRBD2. Germline V gives CDR1 LNHNV, CDR2 YYDKDF (reference sequence). The CDR3 consists of 17 residues. V was clipped by 4 bases and J by 6 bases; unmatched bases: 10. As DNA, the CDR3 is TGTGCCACCAGCACCCTTCCCCCGGGACTAGCGGGCAATGAGCAGTTCTTC. Its protein product is CATSTLPPGLAGNEQFF. Variable domain in full (rest from reference TRBV15 and TRBJ2-1): DAMVIQNPRYQVTQFGKPVTLSCSQTLNHNVMYWYQQKSSQAPKLLFHYYDKDFNNEADTPDNFQSRRPNTSFCFLDIRSPGLGDTAMYLCATSTLPPGLAGNEQFFGPGTRLTVL.

In its sample, this clonotype was seen a few times. The chain employs TRBV6-1 and TRBJ1-5, with 8 bases that match TRBD1. Per germline, CDR1 MNHNS and CDR2 SASEGT. Trimming at V came to 6 bases and at J to 0 bases, leaving 10 bases not matched to a gene. The CDR3 totals 17 residues. CDR3 nucleotides: TGTGCCAGCAGCAGGACAGGGAAGGTCTCTAGCAATCAGCCCCAGCATTTT. Translated, it gives CASSRTGKVSSNQPQHF.

This clonotype occurred a few times. The chain joins TRBV6-1 to TRBJ2-1; 13 bases map to TRBD2. With 6 bases clipped from V and 6 bases from J, the junction kept 8 bases outside the gene matches. The CDR3 runs to 16 residues. Germline CDR1 reads MNHNS; CDR2 reads SASEGT. The CDR3 sequence: CASSETSGRASNEQFF. CDR3 sequence (DNA): TGTGCCAGCAGCGAAACTAGCGGGAGGGCTTCCAATGAGCAGTTCTTC.

This clonotype was seen a handful of times. The CDR3 is CASSETRTGTRTQYF. CDR3 in DNA: TGCGCCAGCAGTGAGACCAGGACAGGGACCAGGACCCAGTACTTC. The rearrangement uses TRBV10-1 and TRBJ2-5; 8 bases map to TRBD1. The CDR3 is made up of 15 amino acids. CDR1 and CDR2 from the germline V gene are WNHNN and SYGVQD (reference sequence). With V trimmed by 2 bases and J by 7 bases, 9 bases remained unmatched.

This clonotype was observed a few times. DNA of the CDR3: TGTGCCAGCAGCTTAGTTCAGGGTAAGGAGTACGAGCAGTACTTC. As protein: CASSLVQGKEYEQYF. V is TRBV7-2 and J is TRBJ2-7, with a weak D call TRBD1 (5 bases). Trimming removed 1 base at V and 4 bases at J, with 14 bases between. CDR1 is SGHTA and CDR2 is FQGNSA in the germline V gene. The CDR3 is made up of 15 amino acids.

The rearrangement uses TRBV12-3 or TRBV12-4 and TRBJ2-5, with 7 bases aligning to TRBD2. The CDR3 contains 14 residues. Trimming removed 6 bases from V and 3 bases from J; junction bases left unmatched: 7. CDR3 bases: TGTGCCAGCAGACCGGGGGGATCGAAAGAGACCCAGTACTTC. Amino acid sequence: CASRPGGSKETQYF.

This clonotype has more than one count but fewer than ten. V and J are TRBV7-3 and TRBJ2-1; 8 bases align to TRBD2. In germline, CDR1 is SGHTA, CDR2 FQGTGA. V lost 5 bases to trimming and J lost 7 bases; unmatched junction nucleotides: 16. The CDR3 runs 17 residues. CDR3 protein: CASSPPSGRSGYNEQFF. The CDR3 coding sequence is TGTGCCAGCAGCCCCCCAAGCGGGAGAAGCGGATATAATGAGCAGTTCTTC.

The chain recombines TRBV5-4 with TRBJ1-1, with D possibly TRBD1 on 5 matching bases. Trimming pared 4 bases from V and 2 bases from J, leaving 9 bases between. Germline V lookup: CDR1 SGHNT, CDR2 YYREEE (reference sequence). This CDR3 contains 13 residues. The CDR3 protein is CASSIDSNTEAFF. CDR3 sequence (DNA): TGTGCCAGCAGCATTGACAGTAACACTGAAGCTTTCTTT. Together with reference TRBV5-4 and TRBJ1-1, the CDR3 gives the full variable domain: ETGVTQSPTHLIKTRGQQVTLRCSSQSGHNTVSWYQQALGQGPQFIFQYYREEENGRGNFPPRFSGLQFPNYSSELNVNALELDDSALYLCASSIDSNTEAFFGQGTRLTVV.

J is TRBJ2-7 and V is TRBV12-3 or TRBV12-4; 8 positions agree with TRBD1. V dropped 5 bases and J dropped 6; count of bases not matched to a gene: 9. The CDR3 contains 14 residues. The CDR3 DNA reads as TGTGCCAGCAGTCCCCGACAGGGGCCTAGCGAGCAGTACTTC. It translates to CASSPRQGPSEQYF.

The chain uses TRBV7-2 and TRBJ2-7; D is tentatively TRBD1 or TRBD2 (5 bases each). There are 14 residues in the CDR3. Trimming took off 6 bases at V and 3 bases at J, with 15 bases between the two ends. Germline CDR1 and CDR2: SGHTA and FQGNSA. The DNA for the CDR3 is TGTGCCAGCAGTCAACGGGGCACCGTCTACGAGCAGTACTTC. Amino acid sequence: CASSQRGTVYEQYF.

This CDR3 is CASSDASGYETQYF. The CDR3 bases are TGTGCCAGCAGTGATGCTAGCGGGTACGAGACCCAGTACTTC. The chain carries TRBV2 and TRBJ2-5; 8 nucleotides line up with TRBD2. The germline CDR1 and CDR2 sequences are SNHLY and FYNNEI. The CDR3 has 14 residues. After removal of 3 bases from V and 5 bases from J, the junction contained 5 bases not matched to a gene.